This is a list of T cell receptor beta chains from one sample in a study of T-cell memory formation after mild COVID-19. TCRdb used MiXCR to reprocess the 5' RACE reads, holding one entry per CDR3 protein. This sample has about 400,000 distinct CDR3 sequences; about 22% occur once, and the top ten carry under 15%. The sample comprised PBMCs or a T cell subset sorted from them (not recorded which). Source of these receptors: an adult woman who had mild COVID-19 (a few samples of this study predate the infection). Cell type and time point are not known. Each CDR3 is given with its conserved first and last residue. Fields, in order: V gene, J gene, D gene, clone size, CDR3 protein, CDR3 DNA. The D gene is left open where the match is weak. Size is stated for part of the rows, as once, few or many counts, or as a class when the clone is expanded.

TRBV27	TRBJ2-5	TRBD1	-	CASSALPGQGSQETQYF	TGTGCCAGCAGTGCGCTACCAGGACAGGGTAGCCAAGAGACCCAGTACTTC
TRBV5-4	TRBJ2-1	-	-	CASSLAGPPIYNEQFF	TGTGCCAGCAGCTTGGCTGGGCCCCCTATTTACAATGAGCAGTTCTTC
TRBV7-6	TRBJ2-1	TRBD1	few	CASSLVDRGGQNNEQFF	TGTGCCAGCAGCTTAGTTGACCGAGGGGGCCAAAACAATGAGCAGTTCTTC
TRBV5-8	TRBJ1-6	-	once	CASRKGVSPLHF	TGTGCCAGCAGGAAAGGGGTTTCACCCCTCCACTTT
TRBV6-4	TRBJ2-7	TRBD1	-	CASPSGTGPYEQYF	TGTGCCAGCCCCTCCGGGACAGGGCCCTACGAGCAGTACTTC
TRBV7-6	TRBJ2-1	-	-	CASSPRLSAEQFF	TGTGCCAGCAGCCCGAGACTGAGTGCTGAGCAGTTCTTC
TRBV20-1	TRBJ1-2	-	few	CSARARPSYGYTF	TGCAGTGCTAGAGCTCGTCCATCATATGGCTACACCTTC
TRBV27	TRBJ2-7	-	-	CASSFWNPKGSYEQYF	TGTGCCAGCAGTTTCTGGAACCCCAAAGGATCCTACGAGCAGTACTTC
TRBV7-8	TRBJ2-2	-	few	CASSSRGGQKNTGELFF	TGTGCCAGCAGCTCTAGGGGGGGTCAGAAGAACACCGGGGAGCTGTTTTTT
TRBV12-3/TRBV12-4	TRBJ2-7	TRBD2	few	CASSSLAGGPYEQYF	TGTGCCAGCAGCTCTCTAGCGGGAGGGCCCTACGAGCAGTACTTC
TRBV6-1	TRBJ2-5	TRBD2	-	CASSESGSFQETQYF	TGTGCCAGCAGTGAAAGCGGGAGCTTCCAAGAGACCCAGTACTTC
TRBV29-1	TRBJ2-7	-	few	CSVTRTMGTYEQYF	TGCAGCGTTACTAGGACTATGGGAACCTACGAGCAGTACTTC
TRBV11-3	TRBJ2-3	TRBD1	-	CASSPLMGQGSRDTQYF	TGTGCCAGCAGCCCGCTAATGGGACAGGGGAGTAGAGATACGCAGTATTTT
TRBV5-5	TRBJ2-5	-	-	CASSSNSVTQETQYF	TGTGCCAGCAGCTCTAATTCAGTTACCCAAGAGACCCAGTACTTC
TRBV10-3	TRBJ2-7	TRBD2	-	CAISASGGPGEQYF	TGTGCCATCAGTGCAAGCGGGGGGCCGGGCGAGCAGTACTTC
TRBV7-9	TRBJ1-2	-	-	CASSSPTPGYTF	TGTGCCAGCAGCTCACCGACTCCCGGCTACACCTTC
TRBV3-1	TRBJ1-1	-	few	CASSQEWGGAFF	TGTGCCAGCAGCCAAGAATGGGGGGGAGCTTTCTTT
TRBV20-1	TRBJ1-4	-	-	CSARDAGDVWEKLFF	TGCAGTGCTAGAGATGCGGGGGATGTTTGGGAAAAACTGTTTTTT
TRBV18	TRBJ2-6	TRBD2	few	CASSRTSGARSTGANVLTF	TGTGCCAGCTCAAGGACTAGCGGGGCTCGAAGCACTGGGGCCAACGTCCTGACTTTC
TRBV11-2	TRBJ1-5	-	-	CASSLQQGSNQPQHF	TGTGCCAGCAGCTTGCAGCAGGGAAGCAATCAGCCCCAGCATTTT
TRBV7-9	TRBJ2-7	-	-	CASSPDATYEQYF	TGTGCCAGCAGCCCGGACGCGACCTACGAGCAGTACTTC
TRBV12-3/TRBV12-4	TRBJ2-2	TRBD1	-	CASSFGDSPNGELFF	TGTGCCAGCAGTTTCGGGGACAGTCCGAACGGGGAGCTGTTTTTT
TRBV7-9	TRBJ2-5	-	many	CASSSWETQYF	TGTGCCAGCAGCTCCTGGGAGACCCAGTACTTC
TRBV19	TRBJ2-3	-	many	CASTLGAADTQYF	TGTGCCAGTACCCTCGGTGCGGCAGATACGCAGTATTTT
TRBV4-1	TRBJ2-7	-	once	CASSALQGSEQYF	TGCGCCAGCAGCGCCCTACAAGGGTCCGAGCAGTACTTC
TRBV3-1	TRBJ2-1	-	few	CASSQDVLGRRDNYNEQFF	TGTGCCAGCAGCCAAGATGTACTCGGGAGGCGGGACAACTACAATGAGCAGTTCTTC
TRBV28	TRBJ2-7	-	-	CASSPVGLASYEQYF	TGTGCCAGCAGCCCGGTGGGACTTGCCTCCTACGAGCAGTACTTC
TRBV11-3	TRBJ2-2	-	many	CASSLRGAGELFF	TGTGCCAGCAGCTTAAGGGGGGCCGGGGAGCTGTTTTTT
TRBV20-1	TRBJ2-1	TRBD1	-	CSFSGQGDEQFF	TGCAGCTTTTCCGGACAGGGTGATGAGCAGTTCTTC
TRBV19	TRBJ2-3	-	once	CASSIAGVPDTQYF	TGTGCCAGTAGTATAGCTGGGGTACCGGATACGCAGTATTTT
TRBV19	TRBJ2-1	-	-	CASSISASSYNEQFF	TGTGCCAGTAGTATTAGCGCGAGCTCCTACAATGAGCAGTTCTTC
TRBV6-5	TRBJ2-3	TRBD2	-	CASSYLAGVGTDTQYF	TGTGCCAGCAGTTACCTAGCGGGAGTAGGCACAGATACGCAGTATTTT
TRBV5-4	TRBJ2-3	-	-	CASSLTQTSTDTQYF	TGTGCCAGCAGCTTAACGCAGACTAGCACAGATACGCAGTATTTT
TRBV13	TRBJ1-1	TRBD1	few	CASSTGGGAEAFF	TGTGCCAGCTCGACAGGGGGTGGGGCTGAAGCTTTCTTT
TRBV4-1	TRBJ2-7	-	-	CASSQGEDEGKWSYEQYF	TGCGCCAGCAGCCAAGGTGAAGATGAGGGGAAGTGGTCCTACGAGCAGTACTTC
TRBV7-3	TRBJ2-5	-	-	CASSSPGTEETQYF	TGTGCCAGCAGCTCCCCGGGGACCGAAGAGACCCAGTACTTC
TRBV20-1	TRBJ2-7	-	-	CSARSAGSGSEQYF	TGCAGTGCTAGGTCCGCGGGTTCGGGCTCTGAGCAGTACTTC
TRBV7-8	TRBJ2-3	-	-	CASSLTQGTDTQYF	TGTGCCAGCAGCTTAACTCAGGGCACAGATACGCAGTATTTT
TRBV7-9	TRBJ2-7	TRBD2	-	CASSLLAGEQYF	TGTGCCAGCAGCTTACTAGCGGGAGAGCAGTACTTC
TRBV4-1	TRBJ1-1	-	-	CASSQEPPGMNTEAFF	TGCGCCAGCAGCCAAGAGCCCCCAGGGATGAACACTGAAGCTTTCTTT
TRBV7-9	TRBJ1-2	-	few	CASSPEETAQLNNYGYTF	TGTGCCAGCAGCCCTGAGGAGACAGCCCAACTTAATAACTATGGCTACACCTTC
TRBV9	TRBJ2-5	-	-	CASSPPTWYPAQETQYF	TGTGCCAGCAGCCCCCCCACTTGGTACCCTGCCCAAGAGACCCAGTACTTC
TRBV30	TRBJ2-1	TRBD2	few	CAARQKRGYLYNEQFF	TGTGCCGCGAGACAGAAGCGGGGCTACCTCTACAATGAGCAGTTCTTC
TRBV7-2	TRBJ1-2	TRBD1	-	CASSLATGDGYTF	TGTGCCAGCAGCTTAGCAACAGGGGATGGCTACACCTTC
TRBV15	TRBJ2-1	-	few	CATSGLNSYNEQFF	TGTGCCACCAGTGGACTGAACTCCTACAATGAGCAGTTCTTC
TRBV20-1	TRBJ2-1	TRBD2	few	CSARVTSGGVKRQFF	TGCAGTGCTAGAGTCACTAGCGGGGGGGTCAAGAGGCAGTTCTTC
TRBV7-6	TRBJ2-7	TRBD2	few	CASSFRGDEQYF	TGTGCCAGCAGCTTCCGGGGGGACGAGCAGTACTTC